Here is one T cell receptor beta chain with its context. These data originate in a study of sequential checkpoint blockade in melanoma. Overall study context: After both sequences, patients received maintenance nivolumab.

Sequencing was performed with immunoSEQ multiplex PCR; in TCRdb, only in-frame clones are kept and a portion is missing. The profile shows 30,000 to 35,000 clones, around 82% of them singletons. Germline CDR1 and CDR2: MNHEY and SVGAGI. V lost 1 base and J lost 2, with 11 bases in between. The CDR3 is 15 amino acids. Treatment here: randomized to nivolumab then ipilimumab (arm A) or the reverse (arm B). Sorted cells were live CD3+CD8+, lacking CD19 and CD56, from PBMCs. The sequence was collected from a human donor with melanoma. This material consisted of CD8+ T cells sorted from blood (inferred from file names), taken from a patient given nivolumab and ipilimumab in sequence. The chain is built from TRBV6-5 and TRBJ1-2; D perhaps matches TRBD1 (5 bases). CDR3 sequence: CASSYFQGSNYGYTF. CDR3 DNA: TGTGCCAGCAGTTACTTTCAGGGATCCAACTATGGCTACACCTTC.